This T cell receptor beta chain was sequenced for a study of identical twins. At least ten counts were recorded for this clonotype. V gave up 1 base and J gave up 7 bases; unmatched junction bases: 1. The CDR3 is made up of 15 amino acids. TCRdb itself ran the 5' RACE reads through MiXCR, one entry per CDR3 protein. There are about 690,000 distinct CDR3 sequences in the sample; 5.5% to 7.5% occur only once, and approximately 2% lies in the top ten. The receptor was isolated from a man between 18 and 29 years old in good health. The gene calls are TRBV12-3 or TRBV12-4 and TRBJ2-1; the match to TRBD2 covers 13 bases. The sample comprised naive T cells sorted from blood. The CDR3 sequence: CASSLGTSGGNEQFF. In nucleotides, the CDR3 is TGTGCCAGCAGTTTAGGGACTAGCGGGGGTAATGAGCAGTTCTTC.